This TCR beta chain originates from a study of blood T cell repertoires in COVID-19. The CDR3 consists of 12 residues. Germline V lookup: CDR1 SGHRS, CDR2 YFSETQ. J gave up 6 bases and V 3 bases, and 2 bases lay outside the gene matches. Profiled with immunoSEQ multiplex PCR; TCRdb holds only in-frame clones, not every one. The profile shows roughly 70,000 clones, more than 70% of them singletons. The V call is TRBV5-1, the J call TRBJ2-7; the match to TRBD1 covers 8 bases. Sequenced sample: peripheral blood. This clonotype was sampled from a human donor in a cohort sampled during active COVID-19. Written as DNA, the CDR3 is TGCGCCAGCAGCTACGACAGGGGCGAGCAGTACTTC. Protein: CASSYDRGEQYF.